Listed below are T cell receptor beta chains from one sample, sequenced in a study of TIL therapy for anti-PD-1-resistant metastatic lung cancer. Sequencing used immunoSEQ multiplex PCR; TCRdb keeps in-frame clones, though not all of them. The repertoire holds about 45,000 clones, with 65% to 80% as singletons. The sequences come from blood, collected at baseline. These TCRs come from a man between 65 and 85 years old with non-small cell lung cancer. The CDR3 runs from the conserved cysteine through the conserved F or W. The order of the fields is CDR3 protein, CDR3 DNA, V gene, D gene, J gene, clone size. D genes are given only for firm matches. Size is omitted from some rows. Given values are once, few, many or a class for expanded clones.

cdr3_aa: CASSYGGIGTYNEQFF
cdr3_nt: TGTGCCAGTAGCTACGGAGGGATAGGAACCTACAATGAGCAGTTCTTC
v_call: TRBV19
d_call: NA
j_call: TRBJ2-1
clone_size: NA

cdr3_aa: CASSLSGQGNTYEQYF
cdr3_nt: TGTGCCAGCAGTTTATCTGGACAGGGGAATACCTACGAGCAGTACTTC
v_call: TRBV27
d_call: TRBD1
j_call: TRBJ2-7
clone_size: NA

cdr3_aa: CASSIFGGNTEAFF
cdr3_nt: TGTGCCAGTAGTATTTTTGGTGGTAACACTGAAGCTTTCTTT
v_call: TRBV19
d_call: NA
j_call: TRBJ1-1
clone_size: once

cdr3_aa: CASSSSGEAAKNIQYF
cdr3_nt: TGTGCCAGCAGCTCTAGCGGGGAGGCGGCCAAAAACATTCAGTACTTC
v_call: TRBV7-9
d_call: TRBD2
j_call: TRBJ2-4
clone_size: NA

cdr3_aa: CASRKGTANTGELFF
cdr3_nt: TGTGCCAGCAGAAAGGGGACAGCGAACACCGGGGAGCTGTTTTTT
v_call: TRBV28
d_call: TRBD1
j_call: TRBJ2-2
clone_size: NA

cdr3_aa: CASSHYAGRGETQYF
cdr3_nt: TGTGCCAGCAGCCACTACGCGGGGCGGGGAGAGACCCAGTACTTC
v_call: TRBV7-8
d_call: NA
j_call: TRBJ2-5
clone_size: NA

cdr3_aa: CASSQGYTEAFF
cdr3_nt: TGTGCCAGTAGTCAAGGGTACACTGAAGCTTTCTTT
v_call: TRBV19
d_call: NA
j_call: TRBJ1-1
clone_size: few

cdr3_aa: CASSFVSGRTLNEQFF
cdr3_nt: TGTGCCAGCAGCTTCGTTAGCGGGAGGACCCTCAATGAGCAGTTCTTC
v_call: TRBV7-2
d_call: TRBD2
j_call: TRBJ2-1
clone_size: few

cdr3_aa: CASSVAGAGDTQYF
cdr3_nt: TGTGCCAGCAGTGTAGCGGGAGCAGGAGATACGCAGTATTTT
v_call: TRBV2
d_call: TRBD2
j_call: TRBJ2-3
clone_size: NA

cdr3_aa: CASSPRAIAGPDTQYF
cdr3_nt: TGCGCCAGCAGCCCCCGGGCAATAGCGGGCCCAGATACGCAGTATTTT
v_call: TRBV5-1
d_call: TRBD2
j_call: TRBJ2-3
clone_size: NA

cdr3_aa: CASSFGQGGNGYTF
cdr3_nt: TGCGCCAGCAGCTTCGGACAGGGGGGGAATGGCTACACCTTC
v_call: TRBV5-1
d_call: TRBD1
j_call: TRBJ1-2
clone_size: once

cdr3_aa: CASSLLAGIENEQFF
cdr3_nt: TGCGCCAGCAGCTTGCTAGCGGGCATAGAAAATGAGCAGTTCTTC
v_call: TRBV5-1
d_call: TRBD2
j_call: TRBJ2-1
clone_size: NA

cdr3_aa: CASSERDSPSWNQPQHF
cdr3_nt: TGTGCCAGCAGCGAACGGGACAGCCCTAGTTGGAATCAGCCCCAGCATTTT
v_call: TRBV2
d_call: TRBD1
j_call: TRBJ1-5
clone_size: NA

cdr3_aa: CASSGPPPYEQYF
cdr3_nt: TGTGCCAGCAGTGGACCGCCCCCCTACGAGCAGTACTTC
v_call: TRBV6-1
d_call: NA
j_call: TRBJ2-7
clone_size: NA

cdr3_aa: CASSPTGQENLQHGYTF
cdr3_nt: TGTGCCAGCAGCCCGACAGGGCAGGAGAACCTTCAACATGGCTACACCTTC
v_call: TRBV5-6
d_call: TRBD1
j_call: TRBJ1-2
clone_size: NA

cdr3_aa: CASSTGAGYEQYF
cdr3_nt: TGTGCCAGCAGCACAGGGGCGGGTTACGAGCAGTACTTC
v_call: TRBV7-2
d_call: TRBD1
j_call: TRBJ2-7
clone_size: NA